These 8 T cell receptor beta chains came from one sample sequenced in a study of T-cell memory formation after mild COVID-19. TCRdb itself ran the 5' RACE reads through MiXCR, one entry per CDR3 protein. The data contain 450,000 or so distinct CDR3 sequences, 20% to 30% of them singletons. Material: PBMCs or a T cell subset sorted from them (not recorded which). The receptors derive from an adult woman who had mild COVID-19 (a few samples of this study predate the infection). Cell type and time point are not known.

This clonotype was seen a few times. This chain uses TRBV7-8 with TRBJ2-3, with no clear D. CDR1 is SGHVS, CDR2 FQNEAQ, per germline. The V gene lost 2 bases and the J gene lost 4 bases, with 10 bases spanning the gap. The CDR3 is 14 residues long. The chain's CDR3 is CASSLRETSDTQYF. Written as DNA, the CDR3 is TGTGCCAGCAGCTTAAGAGAGACCTCAGATACGCAGTATTTT.

This CDR3 reads CSAREQGALEKLFF. Written as DNA, the CDR3 is TGCAGTGCTAGAGAACAGGGGGCGCTTGAAAAACTGTTTTTT. The V call is TRBV20-1, the J call TRBJ1-4; 9 positions match TRBD1. The V gene end was trimmed by 0 bases and the J gene end by 7 bases; junction bases not matched to a gene: 3. This CDR3 region has 14 residues. The germline CDR1 and CDR2 sequences are DFQATT and SNEGSKA (reference sequence).

This chain connects TRBV12-3 or TRBV12-4 to TRBJ1-5; TRBD1 might be the D (5 bases). The CDR3 loop spans 14 amino acids. The V and J ends lost 3 bases and 5 bases respectively, with 11 bases between them. CDR3 sequence (DNA): TGTGCCAGCAGTTTGGCCAGGGAGGATCAGCCCCAGCATTTT. Translating it yields CASSLAREDQPQHF.

V is TRBV11-1 and J is TRBJ2-7, with TRBD2 matching over 13 bases. The CDR3 sequence is 17 residues long. V was pared by 5 bases and J by 2 bases, with 9 bases of the junction left unmatched. Per germline, CDR1 SGHAT and CDR2 FQDESV (reference sequence). CDR3 nucleotides: TGTGCCAGCAGCCCCTCCCGACTAGCGGGAGGACCCTACGAGCAGTACTTC. It is translated as CASSPSRLAGGPYEQYF.

This chain connects TRBV6-1 to TRBJ2-3; 9 bases agree with TRBD1. Trimming at V came to 6 bases and at J to 2 bases, leaving 6 bases not matched to a gene. The V gene's germline CDR1 is MNHNS and CDR2 SASEGT. This CDR3 is 15 amino acids long. The DNA for the CDR3 is TGTGCCAGCAGGACGGACAGGGGACTCACAGATACGCAGTATTTT. This codes for CASRTDRGLTDTQYF.

This clonotype was counted a few times. The genes are TRBV5-1 and TRBJ2-1; tentatively, D is TRBD2 (6 bases). The CDR3 is made up of 14 amino acids. Trimming took 4 bases from V and 8 from J, leaving 16 bases between them. The germline CDR1 and CDR2 sequences are SGHRS and YFSETQ. The CDR3: CASSLLTVADEQFF. The CDR3 DNA reads as TGCGCCAGCAGCCTACTGACAGTAGCGGATGAGCAGTTCTTC. The variable domain in full, with the rest retrieved from reference TRBV5-1 and TRBJ2-1, is KAGVTQTPRYLIKTRGQQVTLSCSPISGHRSVSWYQQTPGQGLQFLFEYFSETQRNKGNFPGRFSGRQFSNSRSEMNVSTLELGDSALYLCASSLLTVADEQFFGPGTRLTVL.

This clonotype was recorded a few times. The rearrangement links TRBV20-1 to TRBJ2-7; TRBD2 aligns across 8 bases. J gave up 4 bases and V 4 bases, and 9 bases lay outside the gene matches. Germline V CDR1 and CDR2: DFQATT, SNEGSKA (reference sequence). The CDR3 consists of 14 residues. The CDR3 is CSATSRGGRYEQYF. The DNA for the CDR3 is TGCAGTGCTACCAGCCGGGGGGGTAGGTACGAGCAGTACTTC.

This clonotype was picked up one time. CDR3 DNA sequence: TGTGCCAGCAGTGTAGCGGCACTTACTAATGAAAAACTGTTTTTT. It translates to CASSVAALTNEKLFF. V usage is TRBV2 and J usage is TRBJ1-4; D gene uncertain. Germline V gene data show CDR1 as SNHLY and CDR2 as FYNNEI. The ends were cut back, 4 bases at V and 2 bases at J, with 11 bases in the middle. This CDR3 spans 15 amino acids.